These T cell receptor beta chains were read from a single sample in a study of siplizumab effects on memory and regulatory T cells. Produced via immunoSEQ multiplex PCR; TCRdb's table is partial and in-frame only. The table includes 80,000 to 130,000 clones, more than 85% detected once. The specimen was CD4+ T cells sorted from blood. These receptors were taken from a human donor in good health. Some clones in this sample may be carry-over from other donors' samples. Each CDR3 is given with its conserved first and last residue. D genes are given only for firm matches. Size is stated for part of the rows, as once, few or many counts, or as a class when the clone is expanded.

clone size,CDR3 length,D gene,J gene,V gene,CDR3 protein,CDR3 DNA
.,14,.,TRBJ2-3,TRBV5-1,CASSLGEGSDTQYF,TGCGCCAGCAGCTTGGGTGAGGGGTCAGATACGCAGTATTTT
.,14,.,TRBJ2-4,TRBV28,CASSYRTAKNIQYF,TGTGCCAGCAGCTATCGGACAGCCAAAAACATTCAGTACTTC
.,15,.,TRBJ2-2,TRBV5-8,CASSREPTNTGELFF,TGTGCCAGCAGCAGGGAGCCGACGAACACCGGGGAGCTGTTTTTT
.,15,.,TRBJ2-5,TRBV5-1,CASSLTGQTQETQYF,TGCGCCAGCAGCTTAACAGGACAGACCCAAGAGACCCAGTACTTC
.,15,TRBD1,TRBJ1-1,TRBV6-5,CASSYQDRLNTEAFF,TGTGCCAGCAGTTACCAGGACAGGTTGAACACTGAAGCTTTCTTT
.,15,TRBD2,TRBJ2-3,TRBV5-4,CASSFSGTRADTQYF,TGTGCCAGCAGCTTCTCGGGGACTAGGGCAGATACGCAGTATTTT
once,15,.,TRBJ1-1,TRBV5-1,CASSLVLREGTEAFF,TGCGCCAGCAGCTTGGTGTTACGGGAGGGCACTGAAGCTTTCTTT
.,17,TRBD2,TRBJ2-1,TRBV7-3,CASSLTGTSGSWNEQFF,TGTGCCAGCAGCTTAACGGGGACTAGCGGGAGTTGGAATGAGCAGTTCTTC
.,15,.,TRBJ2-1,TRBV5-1,CASSSLAETYNEQFF,TGCGCCAGCAGCTCCTTAGCGGAAACCTACAATGAGCAGTTCTTC
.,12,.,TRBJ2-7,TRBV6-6,CASSSVGMEQYF,TGTGCCAGCAGTTCGGTAGGGATGGAGCAGTACTTC
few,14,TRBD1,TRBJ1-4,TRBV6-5,CASRSDRVKEKLFF,TGTGCCAGCAGATCCGACAGGGTCAAGGAAAAACTGTTTTTT
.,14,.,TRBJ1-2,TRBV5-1,CASSLEGQSYGYTF,TGCGCCAGCAGCTTGGAAGGACAATCATATGGCTACACCTTC
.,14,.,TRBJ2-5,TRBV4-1,CASSQDWKGRTQYF,TGCGCCAGCAGCCAAGATTGGAAGGGGAGGACCCAGTACTTC
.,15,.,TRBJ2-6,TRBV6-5,CASSPSGVGANVLTF,TGTGCCAGCAGTCCTTCAGGGGTAGGGGCCAACGTCCTGACTTTC
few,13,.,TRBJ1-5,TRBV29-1,CSVREQVNQPQHF,TGCAGCGTTCGTGAACAGGTCAATCAGCCCCAGCATTTT
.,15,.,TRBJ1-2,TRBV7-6,CASSLGGGSDYGYTF,TGTGCCAGCAGCTTAGGGGGCGGGTCCGACTATGGCTACACCTTC
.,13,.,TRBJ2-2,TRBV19,CASTQGNTGELFF,TGTGCCAGTACCCAGGGTAACACCGGGGAGCTGTTTTTT
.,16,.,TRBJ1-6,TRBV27,CASSYRLPWDNSPLHF,TGTGCCAGCAGTTACCGACTTCCCTGGGATAATTCACCCCTCCACTTT
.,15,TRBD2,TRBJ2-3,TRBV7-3,CASSPGLAGPDTQYF,TGTGCCAGCAGTCCGGGACTAGCGGGACCAGATACGCAGTATTTT
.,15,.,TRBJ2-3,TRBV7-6,CASSTPGLTTDTQYF,TGTGCCAGCAGTACCCCGGGACTTACCACAGATACGCAGTATTTT
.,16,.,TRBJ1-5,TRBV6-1,CASSEGLPGAGQPQHF,TGTGCCAGCAGTGAAGGTCTTCCGGGGGCAGGTCAGCCCCAGCATTTT
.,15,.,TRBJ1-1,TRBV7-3,CASSLTGSPNTEAFF,TGTGCCAGCAGCTTAACAGGCAGTCCCAACACTGAAGCTTTCTTT
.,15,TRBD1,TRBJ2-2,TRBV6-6,CASSSRQGGIGELFF,TGTGCCAGCAGTTCCCGACAGGGGGGAATCGGGGAGCTGTTTTTT
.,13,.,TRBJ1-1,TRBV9,CASSARGDTEAFF,TGTGCCAGCAGCGCCAGGGGTGACACTGAAGCTTTCTTT
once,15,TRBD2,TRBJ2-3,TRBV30,CAWSVLAGVTDTQYF,TGTGCCTGGAGTGTACTAGCGGGAGTCACAGATACGCAGTATTTT
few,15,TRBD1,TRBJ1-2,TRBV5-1,CASSLTGVGAYGYTF,TGCGCCAGCAGCTTGACAGGGGTAGGGGCCTATGGCTACACCTTC
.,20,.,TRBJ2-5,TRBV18,CASSPLGQGASGRGLETQYF,TGTGCCAGCTCACCCCTAGGACAGGGGGCGAGCGGGAGGGGTCTGGAGACCCAGTACTTC
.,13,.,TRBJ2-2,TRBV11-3,CASSSTGTGELFF,TGTGCCAGCAGCTCGACAGGTACCGGGGAGCTGTTTTTT
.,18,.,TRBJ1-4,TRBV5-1,CASSLRLQPGPSGEKLFF,TGCGCCAGCAGCTTGCGCTTGCAGCCGGGGCCCTCGGGTGAAAAACTGTTTTTT
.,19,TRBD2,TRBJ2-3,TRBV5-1,CASSIGRSGRVFETDTQYF,TGCGCCAGCAGCATAGGCCGGAGCGGGAGAGTGTTCGAAACAGATACGCAGTATTTT
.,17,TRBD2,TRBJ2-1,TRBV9,CASSVIVTSGGYNEQFF,TGTGCCAGCAGCGTAATCGTCACTAGCGGGGGGTACAATGAGCAGTTCTTC
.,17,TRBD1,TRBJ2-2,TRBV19,CASSANQQGVSTGELFF,TGTGCCAGTAGTGCAAATCAACAGGGGGTCAGTACCGGGGAGCTGTTTTTT
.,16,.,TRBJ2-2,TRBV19,CASSIEASSNTGELFF,TGTGCCAGTAGTATAGAGGCGTCTTCGAACACCGGGGAGCTGTTTTTT
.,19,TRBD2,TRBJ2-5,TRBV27,CASSPLLLAGGPGGETQYF,TGTGCCAGCAGTCCTCTGTTACTAGCGGGAGGGCCGGGGGGAGAGACCCAGTACTTC
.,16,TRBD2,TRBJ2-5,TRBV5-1,CASSLGLATPQETQYF,TGCGCCAGCAGCCTGGGACTAGCGACACCCCAAGAGACCCAGTACTTC
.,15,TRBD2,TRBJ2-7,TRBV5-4,CASSLKGLAIYEQYF,TGTGCCAGCAGCTTGAAAGGACTAGCAATCTACGAGCAGTACTTC
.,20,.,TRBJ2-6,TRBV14,CASSPGTGPRLFLRANVLTF,.
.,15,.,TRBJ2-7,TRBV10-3,CAITEGQATGYEQYF,TGTGCCATCACCGAGGGACAAGCAACTGGCTACGAGCAGTACTTC
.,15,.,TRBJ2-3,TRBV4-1,CASSRLSGNADTQYF,TGCGCCAGCAGTCGCTTGTCGGGAAATGCAGATACGCAGTATTTT
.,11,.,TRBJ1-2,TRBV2,CASSEVYGYTF,TGTGCCAGCAGTGAAGTTTATGGCTACACCTTC
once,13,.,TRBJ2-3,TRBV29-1,CSLVREGTDTQYF,TGCAGCTTGGTAAGGGAGGGCACAGATACGCAGTATTTT
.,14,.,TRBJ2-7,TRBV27,CASSPPRSPDEQYF,TGTGCCAGCAGTCCGCCCCGTTCCCCAGACGAGCAGTACTTC
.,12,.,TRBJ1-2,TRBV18,CASSPDSDGYTF,TGTGCCAGCTCACCCGACTCCGATGGCTACACCTTC
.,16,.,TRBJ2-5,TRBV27,CASSFSTNPYQETQYF,TGTGCCAGCAGTTTCTCTACAAATCCTTACCAAGAGACCCAGTACTTC
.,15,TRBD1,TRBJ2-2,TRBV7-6,CASSLGQGESGELFF,TGTGCCAGCAGCTTAGGACAGGGGGAAAGCGGGGAGCTGTTTTTT
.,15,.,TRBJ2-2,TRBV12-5,CASGLVEAGTGELFF,TGTGCTAGTGGTTTGGTAGAGGCGGGCACCGGGGAGCTGTTTTTT
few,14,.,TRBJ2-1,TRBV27,CASSSVRLGNEQFF,TGTGCCAGCAGCTCCGTCCGACTAGGAAATGAGCAGTTCTTC
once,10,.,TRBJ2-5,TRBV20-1,CSASWETQYF,TGCAGTGCTAGTTGGGAGACCCAGTACTTC
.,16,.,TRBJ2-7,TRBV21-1,CASSNPWGTSEYEQYF,TGTGCCAGCAGCAACCCCTGGGGGACTAGCGAGTACGAGCAGTACTTC
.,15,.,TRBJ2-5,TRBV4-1,CASSRLGGERETQYF,TGCGCCAGCAGCCGGCTTGGGGGAGAGAGAGAGACCCAGTACTTC
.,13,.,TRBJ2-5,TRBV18,CASSPPTRETQYF,TGTGCCAGCTCACCCCCTACTCGGGAGACCCAGTACTTC
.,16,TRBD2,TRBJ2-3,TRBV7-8,CASSRITSGSTDTQYF,TGTGCCAGCAGCCGAATAACTAGCGGGAGCACAGATACGCAGTATTTT
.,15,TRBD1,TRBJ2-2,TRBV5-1,CASSSGTANTGELFF,TGCGCCAGCAGCTCCGGGACAGCCAACACCGGGGAGCTGTTTTTT
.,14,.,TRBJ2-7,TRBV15,CATSRDQGRYEQYF,TGTGCCACCAGCAGAGATCAGGGAAGATACGAGCAGTACTTC
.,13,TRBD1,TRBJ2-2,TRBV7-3,CASSPGGTGELFF,TGTGCCAGCAGCCCAGGGGGCACCGGGGAGCTGTTTTTT
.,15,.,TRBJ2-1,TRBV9,CASSPTEGSYNEQFF,TGTGCCAGCAGCCCAACGGAGGGATCCTACAATGAGCAGTTCTTC
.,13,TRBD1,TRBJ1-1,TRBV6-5,CASSYAGQRASIF,TGTGCCAGCAGTTATGCGGGACAGCGGGCGTCTATCTTT
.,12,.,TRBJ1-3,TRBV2,CASHGPGNTIYF,TGTGCCAGCCACGGCCCTGGAAACACCATATATTTT
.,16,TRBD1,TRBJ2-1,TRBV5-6,CASSPPGQGPYNEQFF,TGTGCCAGCAGCCCTCCGGGACAGGGCCCCTACAATGAGCAGTTCTTC
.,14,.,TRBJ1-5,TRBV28,CASSPRGPTAAQHF,TGTGCCAGCAGTCCTCGGGGGCCGACCGCCGCCCAGCATTTT